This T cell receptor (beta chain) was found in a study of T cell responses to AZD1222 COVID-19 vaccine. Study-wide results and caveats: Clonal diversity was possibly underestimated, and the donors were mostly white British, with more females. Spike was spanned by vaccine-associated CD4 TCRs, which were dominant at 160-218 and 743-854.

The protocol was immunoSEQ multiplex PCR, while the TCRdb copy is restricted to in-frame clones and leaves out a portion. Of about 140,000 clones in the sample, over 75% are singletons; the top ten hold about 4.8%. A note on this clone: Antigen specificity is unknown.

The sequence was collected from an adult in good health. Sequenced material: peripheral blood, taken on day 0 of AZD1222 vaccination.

The DNA for the CDR3 is TGCGCCAGCAGGTCAGGACAGGGGGCTCCCTACACCTTC. This encodes CASRSGQGAPYTF. The chain couples TRBV10-2 to TRBJ1-2; 11 positions match TRBD1. CDR3 size: 13 residues. Germline-derived CDR1 and CDR2 are WSHSY and SAAADI. With 6 bases clipped from V and 10 bases from J, the junction kept 7 bases outside the gene matches.